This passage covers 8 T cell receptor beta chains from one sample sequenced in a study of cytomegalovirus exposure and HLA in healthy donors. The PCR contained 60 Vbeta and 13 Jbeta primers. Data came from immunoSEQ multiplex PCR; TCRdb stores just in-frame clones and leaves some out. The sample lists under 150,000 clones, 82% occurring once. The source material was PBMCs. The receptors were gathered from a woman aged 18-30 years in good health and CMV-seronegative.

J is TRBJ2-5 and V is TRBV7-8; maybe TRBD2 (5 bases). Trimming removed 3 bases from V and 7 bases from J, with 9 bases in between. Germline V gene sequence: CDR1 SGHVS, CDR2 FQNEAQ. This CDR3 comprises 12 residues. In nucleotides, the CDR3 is TGTGCCAGCAGCTTGGGCGCGGGGACCCAGTACTTC. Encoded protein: CASSLGAGTQYF.

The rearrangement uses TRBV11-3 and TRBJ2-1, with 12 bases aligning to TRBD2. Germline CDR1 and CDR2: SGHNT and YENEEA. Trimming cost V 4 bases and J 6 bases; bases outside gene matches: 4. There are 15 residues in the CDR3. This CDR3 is CASSSRLAGVNEQFF. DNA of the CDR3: TGTGCCAGCAGCTCTCGACTAGCGGGGGTCAATGAGCAGTTCTTC.

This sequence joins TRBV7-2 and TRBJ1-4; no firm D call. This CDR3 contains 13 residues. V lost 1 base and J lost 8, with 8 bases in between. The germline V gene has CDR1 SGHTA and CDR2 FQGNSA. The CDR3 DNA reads TGTGCCAGCAGCTTAGTCCGGGAGGAAAAACTGTTTTTT. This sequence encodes CASSLVREEKLFF.

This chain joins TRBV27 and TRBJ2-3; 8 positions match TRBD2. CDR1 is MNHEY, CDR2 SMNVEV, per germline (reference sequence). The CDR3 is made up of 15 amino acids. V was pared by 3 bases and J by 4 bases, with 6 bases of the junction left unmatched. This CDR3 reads CASSFGAGGPDTQYF. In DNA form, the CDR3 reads TGTGCCAGCAGTTTTGGGGCGGGAGGACCAGATACGCAGTATTTT.

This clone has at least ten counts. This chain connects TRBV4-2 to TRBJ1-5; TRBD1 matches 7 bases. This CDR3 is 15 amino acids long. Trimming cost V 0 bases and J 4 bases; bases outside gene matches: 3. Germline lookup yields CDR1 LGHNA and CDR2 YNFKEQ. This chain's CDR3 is CASSQEQGRNQPQHF. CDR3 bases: TGTGCCAGCAGCCAAGAACAGGGGAGAAATCAGCCCCAGCATTTT.

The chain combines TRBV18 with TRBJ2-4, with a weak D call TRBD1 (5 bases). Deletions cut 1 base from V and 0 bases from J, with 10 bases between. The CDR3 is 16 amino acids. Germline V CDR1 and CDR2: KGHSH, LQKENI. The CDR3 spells CASSPLRVGAKNIQYF. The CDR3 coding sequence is TGTGCCAGCTCACCACTCAGGGTTGGAGCCAAAAACATTCAGTACTTC.

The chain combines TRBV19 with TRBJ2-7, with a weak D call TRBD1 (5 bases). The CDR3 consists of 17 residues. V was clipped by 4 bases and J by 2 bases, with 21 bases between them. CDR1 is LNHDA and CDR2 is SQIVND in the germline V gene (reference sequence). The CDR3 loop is CASSTGDGQAPTYEQYF. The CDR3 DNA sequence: TGTGCCAGTAGTACTGGAGATGGACAAGCTCCAACCTACGAGCAGTACTTC.

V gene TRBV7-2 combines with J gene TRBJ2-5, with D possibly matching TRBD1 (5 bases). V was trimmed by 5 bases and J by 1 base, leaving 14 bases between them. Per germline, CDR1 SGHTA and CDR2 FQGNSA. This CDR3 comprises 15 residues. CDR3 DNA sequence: TGTGCCAGCAGCCCAGCCCCTGACAGCCAAGAGACCCAGTACTTC. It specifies CASSPAPDSQETQYF.